The rows below give T cell receptor beta chains drawn from one sample of a study of blood T cell repertoires in COVID-19. Data came from immunoSEQ multiplex PCR; TCRdb stores just in-frame clones and leaves some out. The sample includes approximately 220,000 clones, 90% of them seen just once. Sequencing input: PBMCs or T cells enriched from blood (not recorded which). Receptors were obtained from a man aged 30-40 years who had been exposed to COVID-19. CDR3s include the opening cysteine and the closing phenylalanine or tryptophan. A D gene is named only where the DNA matches it firmly. Expanded clones get a size class; other rows say once, few or many, or leave the size out.

CDR3 DNA,CDR3 protein,V gene,D gene,J gene,clone size
TGTGCCAGCAGCCTGACAGAAAACACTGAAGCTTTCTTT,CASSLTENTEAFF,TRBV12-3/TRBV12-4,NA,TRBJ1-1,NA
TGTGCCGGTTCACAGGGCTCTGGAAACACCATATATTTT,CAGSQGSGNTIYF,TRBV5-5,NA,TRBJ1-3,NA
TGTGCCAGCAGCTTAGAACGGGACTCCTACGAGCAGTACTTC,CASSLERDSYEQYF,TRBV7-2,NA,TRBJ2-7,NA
TGTGCCAGCAGCTCCAGGACAGGGTTGTCAACTAATGAAAAACTGTTTTTT,CASSSRTGLSTNEKLFF,TRBV7-2,TRBD1,TRBJ1-4,NA
TGTGCCAGCAGTTACCCGAGCGGGGGGGCCTCCAATGAGCAGTTCTTC,CASSYPSGGASNEQFF,TRBV6-5,TRBD2,TRBJ2-1,NA
TGCGCCAGCAATGGGGGCAGCTCCTACGAGCAGTACTTC,CASNGGSSYEQYF,TRBV5-1,NA,TRBJ2-7,NA
TGCGCCAGCAGCGGGGCCCACGAGCAGTACTTC,CASSGAHEQYF,TRBV5-1,NA,TRBJ2-7,NA
TGTGCCAGCGGCCGGGACAGAAATTCACCCCTCCACTTT,CASGRDRNSPLHF,TRBV12-3/TRBV12-4,TRBD1,TRBJ1-6,NA
TGTGCCACCAGCAGATTACAGGGCACCTCCTACGAGCAGTACTTC,CATSRLQGTSYEQYF,TRBV15,NA,TRBJ2-7,NA
TGCAGCGTTGTTAAAGGTACGGGATCAGATACGCAGTATTTT,CSVVKGTGSDTQYF,TRBV29-1,NA,TRBJ2-3,NA
TGTGCCAGCAGCTTTGGACTAACAAACCAAGAGACCCAGTACTTC,CASSFGLTNQETQYF,TRBV7-2,NA,TRBJ2-5,NA
TGTGCCAGCAGCTCTTCGGCGGTAGAGATCATGAACACTGAAGCTTTCTTT,CASSSSAVEIMNTEAFF,TRBV9,NA,TRBJ1-1,NA
TGTGCCAGCATCACTACAGGGAACAATCAGCCCCAGCATTTT,CASITTGNNQPQHF,TRBV6-5,NA,TRBJ1-5,NA
TGTGCCAGCAGCTTGTGGGGGCTAGGGGCCAACGTCCTGACTTTC,CASSLWGLGANVLTF,TRBV5-6,NA,TRBJ2-6,once
TGTGCCAGCAACGGGGGGGGGCTATCACCCCTCCACTTT,CASNGGGLSPLHF,TRBV14,NA,TRBJ1-6,few
TGCGCCAGCAGCTCCTACAGGGCCTACACAGATACGCAGTATTTT,CASSSYRAYTDTQYF,TRBV5-1,NA,TRBJ2-3,NA